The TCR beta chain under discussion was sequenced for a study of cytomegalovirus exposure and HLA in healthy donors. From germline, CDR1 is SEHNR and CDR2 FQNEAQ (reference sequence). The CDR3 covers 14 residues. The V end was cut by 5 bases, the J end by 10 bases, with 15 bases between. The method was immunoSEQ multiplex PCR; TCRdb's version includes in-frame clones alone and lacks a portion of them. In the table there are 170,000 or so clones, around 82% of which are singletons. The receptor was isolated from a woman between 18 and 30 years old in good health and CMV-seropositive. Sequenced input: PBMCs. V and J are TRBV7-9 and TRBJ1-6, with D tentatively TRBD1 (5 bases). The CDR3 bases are TGTGCCAGCAGCCTCGAGCGGGGACCGTCACCCCTCCACTTT. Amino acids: CASSLERGPSPLHF.